This T cell receptor beta chain stems from a study of cytomegalovirus exposure and HLA in healthy donors. Study-level points and caveats: Generally TCR sequences proved uncommon, though certain public TCRs appeared in numerous donors. The study had only CMV serostatus as immune exposure information. In vitro, a few CMV-associated chains proved specific for CMV antigens.

As to this clone: Its antigen is currently unknown.

The PCR contained 60 Vbeta and 13 Jbeta primers. Method: immunoSEQ multiplex PCR; TCRdb's copy keeps in-frame clones and lacks some. Of about 180,000 clones listed, about four fifths are singletons. Trimming removed 2 bases at V and 6 bases at J, with 13 bases between. Germline CDR1 MNHNS, CDR2 SASEGT. The CDR3 is 14 amino acids. The receptor's source is a girl aged 5 to 17 in good health and CMV-seropositive. Material: PBMCs. The chain couples TRBV6-1 to TRBJ1-2, with D possibly TRBD1 on 6 matching bases. The DNA for the CDR3 is TGTGCCAGCAGTGAATGGGGGGGCAAGGATGGCTACACCTTC. Translation gives CASSEWGGKDGYTF.